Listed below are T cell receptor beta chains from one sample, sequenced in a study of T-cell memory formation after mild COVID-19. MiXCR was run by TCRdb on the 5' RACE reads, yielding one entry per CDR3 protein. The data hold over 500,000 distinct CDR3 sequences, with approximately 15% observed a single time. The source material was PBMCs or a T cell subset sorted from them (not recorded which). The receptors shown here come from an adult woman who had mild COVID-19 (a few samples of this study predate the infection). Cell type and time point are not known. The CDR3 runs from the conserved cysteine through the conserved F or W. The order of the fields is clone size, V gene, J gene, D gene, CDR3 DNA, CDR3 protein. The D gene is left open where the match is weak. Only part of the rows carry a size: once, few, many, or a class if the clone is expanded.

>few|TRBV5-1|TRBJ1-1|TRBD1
TGCGCCAGCAGGCTGGGACAGGGATCGAACACTGAAGCTTTCTTT
CASRLGQGSNTEAFF
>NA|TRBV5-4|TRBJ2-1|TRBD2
TGTGCCAGCAGCTTGCCGATAGCGGGGGGGCGTAATGAGCAGTTCTTC
CASSLPIAGGRNEQFF
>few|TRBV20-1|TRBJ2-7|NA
TGCAGTGCTAAGGGGGGGTACGGGAGCACGGCAGGGTCCTACGAGCAGTACTTC
CSAKGGYGSTAGSYEQYF
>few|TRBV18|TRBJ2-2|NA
TGTGCCAGCTCACCGGTTCAGGCGGACGGGGAGCTGTTTTTT
CASSPVQADGELFF
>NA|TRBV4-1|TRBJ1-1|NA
TGCGCCAGCAGCCAAGTTCCAGGGCTCATGAACACTGAAGCTTTCTTT
CASSQVPGLMNTEAFF
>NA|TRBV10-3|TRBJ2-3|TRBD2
TGTGCCATCAGGGATAGCGGGGGCCAAGATACGCAGTATTTT
CAIRDSGGQDTQYF
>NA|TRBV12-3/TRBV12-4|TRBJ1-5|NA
TGTGCCAGCAGTTTAGCGCGGGTTCAGCCCCAGCATTTT
CASSLARVQPQHF
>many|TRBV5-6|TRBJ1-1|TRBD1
TGTGCCAGCAGCAGACAGGGTCGCATGAACACTGAAGCTTTCTTT
CASSRQGRMNTEAFF
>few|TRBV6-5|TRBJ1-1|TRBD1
TGTGCCAGCCGGGACAGGTTGATGAACACTGAAGCTTTCTTT
CASRDRLMNTEAFF
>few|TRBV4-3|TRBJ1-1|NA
TGCGCCAGCAGCCCAGAGCCGGGGACCACTGAAGCTTTCTTT
CASSPEPGTTEAFF
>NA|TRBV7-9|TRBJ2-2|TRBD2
TGTGCCAGCAGCTTTAGCGGGAGGGCCGCCGGGGAGCTGTTTTTT
CASSFSGRAAGELFF
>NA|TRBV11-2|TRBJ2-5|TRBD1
TGTGCCAGCAGCTCTGGAGACAGGGGAAAGACCCAGTACTTC
CASSSGDRGKTQYF
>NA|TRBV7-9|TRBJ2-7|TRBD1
TGTGCCAGCAGTCAATCGGGACAGGGTATGTGGGACGAGCAGTACTTC
CASSQSGQGMWDEQYF
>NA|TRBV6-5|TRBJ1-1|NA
TGTGCCAGCAGTTACAGGGGAAGGGAGTCTGAAGCTTTCTTT
CASSYRGRESEAFF
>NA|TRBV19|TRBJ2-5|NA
TGTGCCAGTAGTGATTCTCTCTGGGAGACCCAGTACTTC
CASSDSLWETQYF
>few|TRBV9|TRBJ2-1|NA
TGTGCCAGCAGCTCCCTTAACGGGGTCAATGAGCAGTTCTTC
CASSSLNGVNEQFF
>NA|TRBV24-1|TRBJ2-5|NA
TGTGCCACCAGTGATCCGGCCTCCCCACGGGAGACCCAGTACTTC
CATSDPASPRETQYF
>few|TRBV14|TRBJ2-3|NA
TGTGCCAGCAGCCAAGAGTCCAAAGGTGCAGATACGCAGTATTTT
CASSQESKGADTQYF
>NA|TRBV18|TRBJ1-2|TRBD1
TGTGCCAGCTCACCAAGACAGGGGGAGTATGGCTACACCTTC
CASSPRQGEYGYTF
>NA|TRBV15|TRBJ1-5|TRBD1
TGTGCCACCAGCGATAGACAGGGGAATCAGCCCCAGCATTTT
CATSDRQGNQPQHF
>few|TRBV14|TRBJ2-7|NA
TGTGCCAGCAGCCAATTCGGGACAAGGGGCTACGAGCAGTACTTC
CASSQFGTRGYEQYF
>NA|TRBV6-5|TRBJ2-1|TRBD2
TGTGCCAGCAGTTACCCCCCGGGGGGTGAGCAGTTCTTC
CASSYPPGGEQFF
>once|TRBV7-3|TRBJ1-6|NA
TGTGCCAGCAGCCCCCGAGGGACGAATTCACCCCTCCACTTT
CASSPRGTNSPLHF
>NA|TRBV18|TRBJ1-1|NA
TGTGCCAGCTCACCCGTGAACTTGAACACTGAAGCTTTCTTT
CASSPVNLNTEAFF
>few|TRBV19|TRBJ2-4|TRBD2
TGTGCCAGTACCGATTCCCGGGGGGAAGGGAAGAACATTCAGTACTTC
CASTDSRGEGKNIQYF
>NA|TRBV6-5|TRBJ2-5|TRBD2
TGTGCCAGCACTAGGGGACTAGCGGCAGAGACCCAGTACTTC
CASTRGLAAETQYF
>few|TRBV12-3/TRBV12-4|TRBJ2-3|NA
TGTGCCAGCAGGCCCTATCATACAGATACGCAGTATTTT
CASRPYHTDTQYF
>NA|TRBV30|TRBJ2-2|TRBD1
TGTGCCTGGAGGCGGACAGGGGTAACCGGGGAGCTGTTTTTT
CAWRRTGVTGELFF
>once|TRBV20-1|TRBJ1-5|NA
TGCAGTGCCCAGGATGTACGTAGCAATCAGCCCCAGCATTTT
CSAQDVRSNQPQHF
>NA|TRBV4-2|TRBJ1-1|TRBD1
TGTGCCAGCAGGCTAACAGGGGCCGGCACTGAAGCTTTCTTT
CASRLTGAGTEAFF
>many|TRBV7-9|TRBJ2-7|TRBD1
TGTGCCAGCAGCGGCTGGACAGGGAATCCCTACGAGCAGTACTTC
CASSGWTGNPYEQYF